Shown below are 12 T cell receptor beta chains from a single sample sequenced in a study of identical twins. TCRdb called the 5' RACE reads again in MiXCR, with one record for every CDR3 protein. Found here are roughly 1,500,000 distinct CDR3 sequences, about 32% of them singletons; the top ten hold around 0.3%. The sample taken for sequencing was cord blood. Receptors were obtained from a newborn girl in good health.

V gene TRBV20-1 combines with J gene TRBJ1-2, with D perhaps TRBD1 (5 bases). The V gene's germline CDR1 is DFQATT and CDR2 SNEGSKA (reference sequence). The V and J ends lost 7 bases and 6 bases respectively, with 15 bases between them. This CDR3 is 12 amino acids long. The CDR3 is CSGRGAGDGYTF. The CDR3 DNA reads TGCAGTGGGAGAGGGGCGGGGGATGGCTACACCTTC.

The chain links TRBV7-9 to TRBJ2-2; D not resolved. The CDR3 is 16 amino acids. Trimming took 3 bases from V and 0 from J, leaving 11 bases between them. In germline, CDR1 is SEHNR, CDR2 FQNEAQ (reference sequence). The DNA of the CDR3 is TGTGCCAGCAGCTTTAGAAGGCACTCGAACACCGGGGAGCTGTTTTTT. Amino acids: CASSFRRHSNTGELFF.

This chain links TRBV10-3 with TRBJ2-7; 14 bases agree with TRBD2. The CDR3 is 17 amino acids. Losses at the gene ends were 7 bases for V and 2 bases for J; bases not matched to a gene: 10. Germline lookup yields CDR1 ENHRY and CDR2 SYGVKD. The CDR3: CAITGTSGRGSAYEQYF. The CDR3 nucleotides read TGTGCCATCACCGGGACTAGCGGGAGAGGGTCTGCCTACGAGCAGTACTTC.

This clonotype was seen only a few times. The rearrangement links TRBV9 to TRBJ2-1; TRBD2 is a possible D gene (5 bases). V was cut by 0 bases and J by 0 bases, with 13 bases left in between. This CDR3 comprises 17 residues. CDR1 and CDR2 (germline): SGDLS, YYNGEE. CDR3 protein: CASSVVGRGSSYNEQFF. CDR3 DNA: TGTGCCAGCAGCGTAGTAGGACGGGGTAGCTCCTACAATGAGCAGTTCTTC.

This rearrangement joins TRBV6-1 to TRBJ1-5, with D possibly matching TRBD1 (5 bases). The CDR3 is made up of 13 amino acids. Trimming took off 3 bases at V and 6 bases at J, with 9 bases between the two ends. The V gene's germline CDR1 is MNHNS and CDR2 SASEGT. The CDR3 is CASSDATVQPQHF. For the CDR3, the DNA is TGTGCCAGCAGTGATGCGACAGTTCAGCCCCAGCATTTT.

V is TRBV20-1 and J is TRBJ2-7; 8 bases line up with TRBD2. Trimming at V came to 5 bases and at J to 5 bases, leaving 14 bases not matched to a gene. Germline CDR1 and CDR2: DFQATT and SNEGSKA (reference sequence). This CDR3 has 15 amino acids. DNA for the CDR3: TGCAGTGCTTGCTCTGGGAACGGGAGGGACGACGAGCAGTACTTC. Amino acids: CSACSGNGRDDEQYF.

This clonotype was seen only a few times. The rearrangement links TRBV20-1 to TRBJ1-5, with D possibly TRBD1 on 5 matching bases. The CDR3 is 14 amino acids. From germline, CDR1 is DFQATT and CDR2 SNEGSKA (reference sequence). The ends were cut back, 1 base at V and 4 bases at J, with 11 bases in the middle. The CDR3 DNA reads as TGCAGTGCTAGAGCCCCTCGGGGGAATCAGCCCCAGCATTTT. As protein: CSARAPRGNQPQHF.

The CDR3: CASSPTGSLPPNTEAFF. For the CDR3, the DNA is TGTGCCAGCAGCCCCACCGGTTCCCTGCCTCCGAACACTGAAGCTTTCTTT. The chain uses TRBV6-1 and TRBJ1-1; D is ambiguous. Germline V lookup: CDR1 MNHNS, CDR2 SASEGT. The CDR3 extends over 17 amino acids. V lost 6 bases and J lost 1, with 21 bases in between.

This clonotype was counted ten times or more. The chain couples TRBV28 to TRBJ2-5; D is ambiguous. This CDR3 spans 14 amino acids. Germline assignment: CDR1 MDHEN and CDR2 SYDVKM. The germline V and J ends were trimmed by 3 bases and 4 bases, with 12 bases remaining between them. The CDR3 nucleotides read TGTGCCAGCAGTTTCGGATACGCCTCAGAGACCCAGTACTTC. It is translated as CASSFGYASETQYF.

This clonotype was detected many times. This chain connects TRBV5-1 to TRBJ2-3; TRBD2 aligns across 7 bases. V lost 0 bases to trimming and J lost 2 bases; unmatched junction nucleotides: 3. Germline lookup yields CDR1 SGHRS and CDR2 YFSETQ. CDR3 size: 15 residues. The CDR3, as DNA: TGCGCCAGCAGCTTGGGACTAGCCCCCACAGATACGCAGTATTTT. Translation gives CASSLGLAPTDTQYF.

V usage is TRBV20-1 and J usage is TRBJ1-1; maybe TRBD1 (5 bases). Deletions cut 8 bases from V and 1 base from J, with 14 bases between. Germline V gene data show CDR1 as DFQATT and CDR2 as SNEGSKA (reference sequence). CDR3 length: 13 residues. The CDR3 is CSSSGPTNTEAFF. The CDR3 DNA follows: TGCAGTTCCTCGGGGCCCACGAACACTGAAGCTTTCTTT.

This clonotype was picked up many times. The gene calls are TRBV6-6 and TRBJ1-5; 7 bases match TRBD1. Per germline, CDR1 MNHNY and CDR2 SVGAGI (reference sequence). This CDR3 spans 17 amino acids. Unmatched junction bases numbered 9, after V lost 0 bases and J lost 4 bases. CDR3 protein: CASSYSKADRANQPQHF. As DNA, the CDR3 is TGTGCCAGCAGTTACTCGAAGGCCGACAGGGCTAATCAGCCCCAGCATTTT.